One sample yielded the 8 T cell receptor beta chains listed below, sequenced in a study of cytomegalovirus exposure and HLA in healthy donors. Both 60 Vbeta primers and 13 Jbeta primers went into the PCR. Repertoires were generated with immunoSEQ multiplex PCR, while TCRdb's copy carries only in-frame clones and drops some. Of 80,000 to 95,000 clones listed, 78% are singletons. Material for sequencing was PBMCs. The receptors here all came from a man between 18 and 35 years old in good health and CMV-seropositive.

A few counts support this clone. The chain links TRBV4-1 to TRBJ2-5, with TRBD2 identical over 9 bases. V lost 2 bases to trimming and J lost 5 bases; unmatched junction nucleotides: 3. The length of the CDR3 is 14 residues. Per the germline V gene, CDR1 is MGHRA and CDR2 is YSYEKL. The CDR3 bases are TGCGCCAGCAGCCAACTAGCGGGACTGGAGACCCAGTACTTC. Translated: CASSQLAGLETQYF.

This clone has just a few counts. This chain connects TRBV6-1 to TRBJ1-5; D not certain. V gave up 1 base and J gave up 5 bases, with 9 bases separating them. The CDR3 covers 14 residues. The germline V gene encodes CDR1 MNHNS and CDR2 SASEGT. The CDR3 DNA reads TGTGCCAGCAGTGAAGAACAGCCCGATCAGCCCCAGCATTTT. Protein: CASSEEQPDQPQHF.

The J gene is TRBJ2-7, the V gene TRBV21-1; TRBD2, the table's D call, was not compared with the DNA. TRBV21-1 is annotated as a pseudogene. The CDR3 contains 15 residues. The CDR3 region is CASSKGSGRPEEQYF. The CDR3 DNA follows: TGTGCCAGCAGCAAAGGTAGCGGGAGACCGGAGGAGCAGTACTTC.

This chain uses TRBV20-1 with TRBJ1-1; D call uncertain. The V end was cut by 5 bases, the J end by 1 base, with 5 bases between. This CDR3 is 11 amino acids long. The germline V gene has CDR1 DFQATT and CDR2 SNEGSKA (reference sequence). This chain's CDR3 is CSADKNTEAFF. CDR3 nucleotides: TGCAGTGCTGACAAGAACACTGAAGCTTTCTTT.

The chain couples TRBV6-4 to TRBJ2-2; the match to TRBD1 covers 7 bases. The CDR3 totals 15 residues. V trimming: 6 bases; J trimming: 5 bases; junction bases outside the gene matches: 9. Per germline, CDR1 MRHNA and CDR2 SNTAGT. This chain's CDR3 is CASSPRDRRTGELFF. CDR3 nucleotides: TGTGCCAGCAGCCCCCGGGACAGAAGAACCGGGGAGCTGTTTTTT.

The chain employs TRBV9 and TRBJ2-2; a possible D gene is TRBD2 (5 bases). V was shortened by 6 bases and J by 1 base, with 16 bases between the two germline ends. The CDR3 contains 16 residues. Germline assignment: CDR1 SGDLS and CDR2 YYNGEE. CDR3 sequence (DNA): TGTGCCAGCAACACCGGCGGGCCCCGGAACACCGGGGAGCTGTTTTTT. This codes for CASNTGGPRNTGELFF.

The chain uses TRBV6-5 and TRBJ1-5; 11 bases align to TRBD1. CDR1 MNHEY and CDR2 SVGAGI come from the germline V gene. The CDR3 has 16 amino acids. The J segment lost 4 bases and the V segment lost 4 bases, leaving 6 bases of the junction unmatched. CDR3 loop: CASSSLDRGLNQPQHF. The CDR3 DNA reads TGTGCCAGCAGTTCTCTGGACAGGGGGCTTAATCAGCCCCAGCATTTT.

This clone was counted a few times. This rearrangement joins TRBV28 to TRBJ2-3, with D perhaps TRBD1 (6 bases). The CDR3 contains 12 residues. Trimming stripped 8 bases from V and 6 bases from J, with 12 bases between. Per germline, CDR1 MDHEN and CDR2 SYDVKM. The CDR3 loop is CASSGQIDTQYF. In nucleotides, the CDR3 is TGTGCCAGCTCTGGACAGATCGATACGCAGTATTTT.